This T cell receptor beta chain was recovered during a study of response to subunit inactivated influenza vaccine. V lost 0 bases, J lost 8 bases, and 16 bases lay in between. Per germline, CDR1 MNHEY and CDR2 SVGEGT. The CDR3 covers 15 residues. Study results and caveats: Each seasonal influenza vaccination, the authors suggested, recruits few new T cells.

TCRdb analysed the RT-PCR reads with MiXCR anew, one entry per CDR3 protein. The repertoire holds roughly 500,000 distinct CDR3 sequences, with 16% as singletons. For this clonotype: Its antigen is undetermined.

This rearrangement joins TRBV6-2 or TRBV6-3 to TRBJ1-2; D gene ambiguous. This sample comprised CD4+ T cells sorted from PBMCs, obtained roughly 24 months after vaccination. This TCR was recovered from a man aged 50 to 69 who received an inactivated influenza vaccine. The CDR3 reads CASSYSGFVQSGYTF. The CDR3 coding sequence is TGTGCCAGCAGTTACTCGGGGTTCGTACAGTCCGGCTACACCTTC.